The rows below give T cell receptor beta chains drawn from one sample of a study of blood T cell repertoires in COVID-19. Using immunoSEQ multiplex PCR, the repertoire was profiled, and TCRdb retains in-frame clones only, with some absent. The data hold around 160,000 clones, with approximately 85% observed a single time. The material sequenced was peripheral blood. The receptors were sampled from a woman aged 55-70 years with COVID-19, enrolled during active disease. Both conserved end residues are part of each CDR3. A D gene is named only where the DNA matches it firmly. Not every row has a clone size; where given, it reads once, few, many or a size class.

abundance	v_gene	j_gene	d_gene	CDR3aa	CDR3nt
NA	TRBV19	TRBJ2-1	TRBD1	CASSRGQGWNEQFF	TGTGCCAGTAGTAGAGGACAGGGCTGGAATGAGCAGTTCTTC
NA	TRBV9	TRBJ1-5	TRBD1	CASSVANLKDRGRRGNQPQHF	TGTGCCAGCAGCGTAGCTAATCTCAAAGACAGGGGGCGACGCGGCAATCAGCCCCAGCATTTT
NA	TRBV11-2	TRBJ2-7	NA	CASSPHSRGSYEQYF	TGTGCCAGCAGCCCCCATTCCCGGGGGTCCTACGAGCAGTACTTC
NA	TRBV7-6	TRBJ2-7	TRBD2	CASSLVETSGVYEQYF	TGTGCCAGCAGCTTAGTCGAGACTAGCGGGGTTTACGAGCAGTACTTC
NA	TRBV7-2	TRBJ1-1	TRBD1	CASRPNSGGNTEAFF	TGTGCCAGCAGACCAAACTCAGGGGGGAACACTGAAGCTTTCTTT
NA	TRBV29-1	TRBJ2-7	NA	CSVLTQGGIYEQYF	TGCAGCGTCCTCACCCAGGGGGGTATCTACGAGCAGTACTTC
once	TRBV6-5	TRBJ1-1	NA	CASSYSAAQNTEAFF	TGTGCCAGCAGTTACTCCGCGGCGCAGAACACTGAAGCTTTCTTT
NA	TRBV9	TRBJ1-6	TRBD1	CASSPRTGGSRPLHF	TGTGCCAGCAGCCCACGGACAGGGGGAAGTCGCCCCCTCCACTTT
NA	TRBV5-6	TRBJ1-5	NA	CASSLGVRWNQPQHF	TGTGCCAGCAGCTTGGGGGTCAGGTGGAATCAGCCCCAGCATTTT
NA	TRBV27	TRBJ1-1	NA	CASSRTGVNTEAFF	TGTGCCAGCAGCCGCACGGGAGTGAACACTGAAGCTTTCTTT
NA	TRBV19	TRBJ2-7	NA	CASRAGQGSSYEQYF	TGTGCCAGTAGAGCCGGGCAGGGAAGTTCCTACGAGCAGTACTTC
NA	TRBV7-2	TRBJ2-3	TRBD2	CASSFRGGGVDTQYF	TGTGCCAGCAGCTTTCGAGGCGGGGGGGTGGATACGCAGTATTTT
once	TRBV19	TRBJ2-2	TRBD2	CASRRELGTGELFF	TGTGCCAGTAGGCGGGAGTTGGGGACCGGGGAGCTGTTTTTT
once	TRBV7-9	TRBJ2-7	TRBD2	CASSLTSGEIYEQYF	TGTGCCAGCAGCTTAACTAGCGGGGAGATCTACGAGCAGTACTTC
once	TRBV13	TRBJ2-7	TRBD2	CASSLAGGTYEQYF	TGTGCCAGCAGCTTAGCGGGGGGGACCTACGAGCAGTACTTC
NA	TRBV7-3	TRBJ1-1	NA	CASSLNPQVNTEAFF	TGTGCCAGCAGCCTTAATCCACAGGTAAACACTGAAGCTTTCTTT
NA	TRBV5-6	TRBJ2-1	TRBD1	CASSSGTGGNNEQFF	TGTGCCAGCAGTTCCGGGACAGGGGGCAATAATGAGCAGTTCTTC
once	TRBV5-7	TRBJ1-4	NA	CASRREGDEKLFF	TGTGCCAGCAGACGGGAGGGGGATGAAAAACTGTTTTTT
many	TRBV11-1	TRBJ2-7	NA	CASSQGISYEQYF	TGTGCCAGCAGCCAGGGGATTTCCTACGAGCAGTACTTC
NA	TRBV12-5	TRBJ1-4	TRBD1	CASGRGQTNEKLFF	TGTGCTAGTGGCCGGGGACAGACCAATGAAAAACTGTTTTTT
NA	TRBV20-1	TRBJ2-1	NA	CSAGLYNEQFF	TGCAGTGCTGGACTGTACAATGAGCAGTTCTTC
NA	TRBV3-1/TRBV3-2	TRBJ1-1	NA	CASSLSAGEIEAFF	TGTGCCAGCAGCCTATCTGCGGGAGAAATCGAAGCTTTCTTT